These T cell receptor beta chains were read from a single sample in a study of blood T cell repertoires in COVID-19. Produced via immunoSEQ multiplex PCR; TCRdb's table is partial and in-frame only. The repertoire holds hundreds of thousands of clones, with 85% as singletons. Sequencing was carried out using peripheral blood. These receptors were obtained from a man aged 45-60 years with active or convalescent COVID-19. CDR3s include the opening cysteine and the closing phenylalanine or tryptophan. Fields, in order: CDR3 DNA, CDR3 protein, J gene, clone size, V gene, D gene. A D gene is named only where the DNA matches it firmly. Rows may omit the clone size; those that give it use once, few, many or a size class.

CDR3 DNA: TGTGCCATCAGTGATAAGGGAGGCTGGGACGGCTACACCTTC
CDR3 protein: CAISDKGGWDGYTF
J gene: TRBJ1-2
clone size: NA
V gene: TRBV10-3
D gene: NA

CDR3 DNA: TGTGCCAGCAGCGGACAGGGAAACACTGAAGCTTTCTTT
CDR3 protein: CASSGQGNTEAFF
J gene: TRBJ1-1
clone size: NA
V gene: TRBV2
D gene: TRBD1

CDR3 DNA: TGCGCCAGCAGCCAGGGACAGCATAATGAAAAACTGTTTTTT
CDR3 protein: CASSQGQHNEKLFF
J gene: TRBJ1-4
clone size: NA
V gene: TRBV5-1
D gene: TRBD1

CDR3 DNA: TGTGCCAGTAGTTCCGTAGCGGGACTCTACAATGAGCAGTTCTTC
CDR3 protein: CASSSVAGLYNEQFF
J gene: TRBJ2-1
clone size: NA
V gene: TRBV19
D gene: TRBD2

CDR3 DNA: TGTGCCAGCAGCTTGGAGGCGGGAGCATACGAGCAGTACTTC
CDR3 protein: CASSLEAGAYEQYF
J gene: TRBJ2-7
clone size: NA
V gene: TRBV5-5
D gene: TRBD2

CDR3 DNA: TGTGCCAGCAGCTTAGTTACAGACGTTTATGGCTACACCTTC
CDR3 protein: CASSLVTDVYGYTF
J gene: TRBJ1-2
clone size: NA
V gene: TRBV7-2
D gene: NA

CDR3 DNA: TGTGCCAGTAAATTGAGCTCTAGCACAGATACGCAGTATTTT
CDR3 protein: CASKLSSSTDTQYF
J gene: TRBJ2-3
clone size: NA
V gene: TRBV19
D gene: NA

CDR3 DNA: TGTGCCAGCAGCTTAGGGGGCGAGGCCAAAAACATTCAGTACTTC
CDR3 protein: CASSLGGEAKNIQYF
J gene: TRBJ2-4
clone size: NA
V gene: TRBV7-9
D gene: NA

CDR3 DNA: TGTGCCAGCAGTTACCGACAGGGCTCTGAAGCTTTCTTT
CDR3 protein: CASSYRQGSEAFF
J gene: TRBJ1-1
clone size: once
V gene: TRBV6-2/TRBV6-3
D gene: TRBD1

CDR3 DNA: TGTGCCAGTACCAGGGAACTGGGGAACACTGAAGCTTTCTTT
CDR3 protein: CASTRELGNTEAFF
J gene: TRBJ1-1
clone size: few
V gene: TRBV2
D gene: NA

CDR3 DNA: TGTGCCAGCAGTTATAACCTCGTTAGCGGGAAGGGAGATGAGCAGTTCTTC
CDR3 protein: CASSYNLVSGKGDEQFF
J gene: TRBJ2-1
clone size: once
V gene: TRBV6-2/TRBV6-3
D gene: TRBD2

CDR3 DNA: TGTGCCAGCAGCACATCCTGGGGGGCAGGGGGTGACTACGAGCAGTACTTC
CDR3 protein: CASSTSWGAGGDYEQYF
J gene: TRBJ2-7
clone size: NA
V gene: TRBV5-4
D gene: NA

CDR3 DNA: TGTGCCAGCGGCCGGGCCGACTACTACAATGAGCAGTTCTTC
CDR3 protein: CASGRADYYNEQFF
J gene: TRBJ2-1
clone size: once
V gene: TRBV6-2/TRBV6-3
D gene: NA

CDR3 DNA: TGTGCCAGTAGTGTACAGGGCTATAATTCACCCCTCCACTTT
CDR3 protein: CASSVQGYNSPLHF
J gene: TRBJ1-6
clone size: NA
V gene: TRBV19
D gene: NA

CDR3 DNA: TGTGCCAGCAGCTTAGCGAGATGGGGACAGGGGGCTCGTCAGCCCCAGCATTTT
CDR3 protein: CASSLARWGQGARQPQHF
J gene: TRBJ1-5
clone size: NA
V gene: TRBV7-2
D gene: TRBD1

CDR3 DNA: TGTGCCAGCAGCCGCAGGAGGGTCTACTTGGCTGAAGCTTTCTTT
CDR3 protein: CASSRRRVYLAEAFF
J gene: TRBJ1-1
clone size: NA
V gene: TRBV5-6
D gene: NA

CDR3 DNA: TGCGCCAGCAGCTCAAAGACAGAGAACTATGGCTACACCTTC
CDR3 protein: CASSSKTENYGYTF
J gene: TRBJ1-2
clone size: NA
V gene: TRBV4-1
D gene: NA

CDR3 DNA: TGTGCCAGCAGCCGGACTAGCGGGAGTTCGCAGTATTTT
CDR3 protein: CASSRTSGSSQYF
J gene: TRBJ2-3
clone size: NA
V gene: TRBV3-1/TRBV3-2
D gene: TRBD2

CDR3 DNA: TGTGCCTGGAGTGTAGGGGGCCGTGAGACCCAGTACTTC
CDR3 protein: CAWSVGGRETQYF
J gene: TRBJ2-5
clone size: once
V gene: TRBV30
D gene: TRBD1

CDR3 DNA: TGTGCCAGCAGCTTGAAATTACAGGGGCGGGAAAAACTGTTTTTT
CDR3 protein: CASSLKLQGREKLFF
J gene: TRBJ1-4
clone size: NA
V gene: TRBV5-4
D gene: TRBD1

CDR3 DNA: TGTGCCAGCAGCTTGAGGAACCAGTGGGACTCCTATGGAGGCTACACCTTC
CDR3 protein: CASSLRNQWDSYGGYTF
J gene: TRBJ1-2
clone size: NA
V gene: TRBV11-3
D gene: NA

CDR3 DNA: TGTGCCACTTCGGGCGGTCTCCAGGGGAATGAGCAGTTCTTC
CDR3 protein: CATSGGLQGNEQFF
J gene: TRBJ2-1
clone size: once
V gene: TRBV9
D gene: NA

CDR3 DNA: TGTGCCACCAGCAGAGACCCACAGGGGGCGCAAAATTCACCCCTCCACTTT
CDR3 protein: CATSRDPQGAQNSPLHF
J gene: TRBJ1-6
clone size: NA
V gene: TRBV15
D gene: TRBD1

CDR3 DNA: TGTGCCAGTACCCGGGACAGGGGCGCTGAAGCTTTCTTT
CDR3 protein: CASTRDRGAEAFF
J gene: TRBJ1-1
clone size: NA
V gene: TRBV19
D gene: TRBD1

CDR3 DNA: TGTGCCAGCAGTCCTAGAACTAGCGGAAATGAGCAGTTCTTC
CDR3 protein: CASSPRTSGNEQFF
J gene: TRBJ2-1
clone size: NA
V gene: TRBV28
D gene: TRBD2

CDR3 DNA: TGTGCCAGCAGTTTAGTGCGGGGGCAGTTCTTC
CDR3 protein: CASSLVRGQFF
J gene: TRBJ2-1
clone size: NA
V gene: TRBV12-3/TRBV12-4
D gene: NA

CDR3 DNA: TGTGCCAGCAGCTTTTTACTAGCTCCAGCAGATACGCAGTATTTT
CDR3 protein: CASSFLLAPADTQYF
J gene: TRBJ2-3
clone size: NA
V gene: TRBV5-4
D gene: NA

CDR3 DNA: TGTGCCTGGAGTGTATCGGTCTTTCAGACCCAGTACTTC
CDR3 protein: CAWSVSVFQTQYF
J gene: TRBJ2-5
clone size: NA
V gene: TRBV30
D gene: NA

CDR3 DNA: TGTGCCAGCAGGGGGGCTCGCCTGGAATATGGCTACACCTTC
CDR3 protein: CASRGARLEYGYTF
J gene: TRBJ1-2
clone size: NA
V gene: TRBV5-4
D gene: NA

CDR3 DNA: TGCAGTGCTAGGGGCGAGACCCAGTACTTC
CDR3 protein: CSARGETQYF
J gene: TRBJ2-5
clone size: NA
V gene: TRBV20-1
D gene: NA

CDR3 DNA: TGTGCCAGCAGTCCGAGGGGGTATAGCAATCAGCCCCAGCATTTT
CDR3 protein: CASSPRGYSNQPQHF
J gene: TRBJ1-5
clone size: NA
V gene: TRBV27
D gene: NA

CDR3 DNA: TGTGCCAGCAGCGGGGACAGTGAAAAACTGTTTTTT
CDR3 protein: CASSGDSEKLFF
J gene: TRBJ1-4
clone size: few
V gene: TRBV9
D gene: TRBD1

CDR3 DNA: TGTGCCATCCAGTCAGGACATAGCCCCGAGCAGTACTTC
CDR3 protein: CAIQSGHSPEQYF
J gene: TRBJ2-7
clone size: NA
V gene: TRBV7-8
D gene: NA

CDR3 DNA: TGTGCCAGCTCATCCCCCGGACAGGGACGGGTCGTGCAGTACTTC
CDR3 protein: CASSSPGQGRVVQYF
J gene: TRBJ2-7
clone size: once
V gene: TRBV18
D gene: TRBD1

CDR3 DNA: TGCGCCAGCAGCTTGGGGGGACAGGGTTCTGGCTACACCTTC
CDR3 protein: CASSLGGQGSGYTF
J gene: TRBJ1-2
clone size: NA
V gene: TRBV5-1
D gene: TRBD1

CDR3 DNA: TGCAGCGCAGGGACTAGTTCCTACGAGCAGTACTTC
CDR3 protein: CSAGTSSYEQYF
J gene: TRBJ2-7
clone size: NA
V gene: TRBV29-1
D gene: TRBD2

CDR3 DNA: TGTGCCAGCAGTGGGGCGGGAGACACGCAGTATTTT
CDR3 protein: CASSGAGDTQYF
J gene: TRBJ2-3
clone size: NA
V gene: TRBV2
D gene: TRBD2

CDR3 DNA: TGTGCCAGCAGCTTAGCGCAGCTAGTCGGGAGTGTAGATACGCAGTATTTT
CDR3 protein: CASSLAQLVGSVDTQYF
J gene: TRBJ2-3
clone size: NA
V gene: TRBV11-1
D gene: NA

CDR3 DNA: TGTGCCAGCAGCTTAGGACAGGGGGCTGGAAACACCATATATTTT
CDR3 protein: CASSLGQGAGNTIYF
J gene: TRBJ1-3
clone size: NA
V gene: TRBV7-6
D gene: TRBD1

CDR3 DNA: TGTGCCAGCAGCTTGGGGCAGGGGGCAATGCAGCCCCAGCATTTT
CDR3 protein: CASSLGQGAMQPQHF
J gene: TRBJ1-5
clone size: few
V gene: TRBV5-8
D gene: TRBD1

CDR3 DNA: TGCGCCAGCAGCTTCTTAGCGGGGGACAACACAGATACGCAGTATTTT
CDR3 protein: CASSFLAGDNTDTQYF
J gene: TRBJ2-3
clone size: NA
V gene: TRBV5-1
D gene: TRBD2

CDR3 DNA: TGTGCCAGCAGTTCAGGGGGGTGGACCGGGGAGCTGTTTTTT
CDR3 protein: CASSSGGWTGELFF
J gene: TRBJ2-2
clone size: NA
V gene: TRBV7-9
D gene: NA

CDR3 DNA: TGTGCCAGCAGCTTAGCTGTAGACGAGCAGTACTTC
CDR3 protein: CASSLAVDEQYF
J gene: TRBJ2-7
clone size: NA
V gene: TRBV7-9
D gene: NA

CDR3 DNA: TGCGCCAGCAGCCGTACAGGGGATTCCAATCAGCCCCAGCATTTT
CDR3 protein: CASSRTGDSNQPQHF
J gene: TRBJ1-5
clone size: NA
V gene: TRBV5-1
D gene: TRBD1

CDR3 DNA: TGTGCCAGTAGTACAATTCTTCAGGGGGCGGGCAATCAGCCCCAGCATTTT
CDR3 protein: CASSTILQGAGNQPQHF
J gene: TRBJ1-5
clone size: NA
V gene: TRBV19
D gene: TRBD1

CDR3 DNA: TGTGCCTGGGGACAGGGATCTGGAAACACCATATATTTT
CDR3 protein: CAWGQGSGNTIYF
J gene: TRBJ1-3
clone size: NA
V gene: TRBV30
D gene: TRBD1

CDR3 DNA: TGTGCCAGCGGACAGGGGGATAACGAGCAGTACTTC
CDR3 protein: CASGQGDNEQYF
J gene: TRBJ2-7
clone size: NA
V gene: TRBV19
D gene: TRBD1

CDR3 DNA: TGTGCCAGCAACCCGGGACAGGGGGATTCACCCCTCCACTTT
CDR3 protein: CASNPGQGDSPLHF
J gene: TRBJ1-6
clone size: NA
V gene: TRBV6-5
D gene: TRBD1

CDR3 DNA: TGTGCCAGCAGCTTATGGCCCCAAGAGACCCAGTACTTC
CDR3 protein: CASSLWPQETQYF
J gene: TRBJ2-5
clone size: NA
V gene: TRBV7-2
D gene: NA